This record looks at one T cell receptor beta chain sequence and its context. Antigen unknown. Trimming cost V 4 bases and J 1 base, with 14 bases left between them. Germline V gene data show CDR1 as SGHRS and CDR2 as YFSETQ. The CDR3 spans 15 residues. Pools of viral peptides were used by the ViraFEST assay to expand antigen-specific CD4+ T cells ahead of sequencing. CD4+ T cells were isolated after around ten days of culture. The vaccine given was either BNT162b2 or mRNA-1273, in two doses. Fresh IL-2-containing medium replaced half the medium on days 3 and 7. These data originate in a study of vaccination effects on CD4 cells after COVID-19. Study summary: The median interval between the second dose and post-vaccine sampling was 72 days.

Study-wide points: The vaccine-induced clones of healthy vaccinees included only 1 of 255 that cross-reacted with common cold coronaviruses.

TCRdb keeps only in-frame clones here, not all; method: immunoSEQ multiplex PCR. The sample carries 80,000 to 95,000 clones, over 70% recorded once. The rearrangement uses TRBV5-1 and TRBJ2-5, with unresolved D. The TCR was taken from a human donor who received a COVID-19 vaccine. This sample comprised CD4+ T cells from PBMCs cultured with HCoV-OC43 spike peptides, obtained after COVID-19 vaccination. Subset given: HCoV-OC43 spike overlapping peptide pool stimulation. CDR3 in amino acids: CASSAAIGSQETQYF. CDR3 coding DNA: TGCGCCAGCAGCGCAGCGATAGGATCCCAAGAGACCCAGTACTTC.